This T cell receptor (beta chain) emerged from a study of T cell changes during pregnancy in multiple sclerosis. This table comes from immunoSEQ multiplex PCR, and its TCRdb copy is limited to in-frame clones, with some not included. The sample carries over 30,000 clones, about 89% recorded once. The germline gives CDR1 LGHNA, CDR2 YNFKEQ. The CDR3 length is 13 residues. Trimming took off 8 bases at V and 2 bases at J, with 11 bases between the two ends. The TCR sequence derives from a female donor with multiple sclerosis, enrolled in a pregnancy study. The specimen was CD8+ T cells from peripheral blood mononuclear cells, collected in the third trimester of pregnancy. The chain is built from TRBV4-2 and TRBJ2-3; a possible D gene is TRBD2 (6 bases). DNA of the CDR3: TGTGCCAGCCGCGGGGAGAACACAGATACGCAGTATTTT. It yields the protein CASRGENTDTQYF.